This T cell receptor beta chain derives from a study of cytomegalovirus exposure and HLA in healthy donors. Primers: 60 Vbeta forward and 13 Jbeta reverse. This table comes from immunoSEQ multiplex PCR, and its TCRdb copy is limited to in-frame clones, with some not included. The table includes approximately 200,000 clones, approximately 80% detected once. CDR1 WNHNN and CDR2 SYGVQD come from the germline V gene (reference sequence). The CDR3 has 14 amino acids. After removal of 5 bases from V and 7 bases from J, the junction contained 8 bases not matched to a gene. Study-wide points: A few of the chains that were CMV-associated were confirmed in vitro to be specific for CMV antigens.

For this clone: The antigen remains unidentified.

This chain links TRBV10-1 with TRBJ2-1; TRBD1 matches at 7 bases. Sequenced: PBMCs. The clonotype was recovered from a woman aged 18-29 years in good health and CMV-seropositive. CDR3 protein: CASSPIRTGNEQFF. The CDR3 region has the DNA TGCGCCAGCAGTCCTATAAGGACAGGTAATGAGCAGTTCTTC.